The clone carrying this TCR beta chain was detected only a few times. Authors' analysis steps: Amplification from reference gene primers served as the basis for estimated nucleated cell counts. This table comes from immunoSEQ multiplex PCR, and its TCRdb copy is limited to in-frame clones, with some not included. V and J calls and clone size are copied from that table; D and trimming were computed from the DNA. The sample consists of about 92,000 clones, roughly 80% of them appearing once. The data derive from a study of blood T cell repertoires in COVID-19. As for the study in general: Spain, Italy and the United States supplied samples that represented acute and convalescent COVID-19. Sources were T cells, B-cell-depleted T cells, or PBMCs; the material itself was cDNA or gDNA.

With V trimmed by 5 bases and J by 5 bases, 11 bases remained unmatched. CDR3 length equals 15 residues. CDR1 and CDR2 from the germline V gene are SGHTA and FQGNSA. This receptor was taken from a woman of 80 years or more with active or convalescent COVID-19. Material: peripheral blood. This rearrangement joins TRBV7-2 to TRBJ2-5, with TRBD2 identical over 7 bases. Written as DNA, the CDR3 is TGTGCCAGCAGCCCTACGGCGGGAGAGGTGGAGACCCAGTACTTC. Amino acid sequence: CASSPTAGEVETQYF.